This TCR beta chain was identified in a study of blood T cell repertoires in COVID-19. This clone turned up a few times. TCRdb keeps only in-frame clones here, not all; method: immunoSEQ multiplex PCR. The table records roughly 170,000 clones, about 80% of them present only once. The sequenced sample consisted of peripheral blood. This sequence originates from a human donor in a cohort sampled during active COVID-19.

The CDR3 bases are TGTGCCAGTAGGGGACAGGGGGCCGGCTACACCTTC. The encoded protein is CASRGQGAGYTF. The gene calls are TRBV19 and TRBJ1-2; 12 bases agree with TRBD1. Germline-derived CDR1 and CDR2 are LNHDA and SQIVND (reference sequence). J gave up 8 bases and V 6 bases, and 1 base lay outside the gene matches. This CDR3 is built from 12 residues.